Below, 12 T cell receptor beta chains from the same sample are listed, as sequenced in a study of neurological immune-mediated disorders. TCRdb processed the 5' RACE reads anew with MiXCR; each CDR3 protein has one entry. The table lists approximately 65,000 distinct CDR3 sequences, around 5% of them singletons. Material for sequencing was PBMCs. These receptors were obtained from a human donor with multiple sclerosis. The donor label of this sample is uncertain.

This clonotype was recorded many times. The chain is built from TRBV4-1 and TRBJ1-1; a weak D match, TRBD1 (6 bases). CDR1 is MGHRA, CDR2 YSYEKL, per germline. V lost 5 bases and J lost 3, with 16 bases in between. The CDR3 covers 15 residues. In DNA, the CDR3 is TGCGCCAGCAGCTCCCCGGGGGCGATTGACACTGAAGCTTTCTTT. Its protein product is CASSSPGAIDTEAFF.

This clonotype was observed at least ten times. In DNA, the CDR3 is TGTGCCAGCAGCAAAGAACCGGGGGCTGGGGCCAACGTCCTGACTTTC. This gives the protein CASSKEPGAGANVLTF. The chain employs TRBV21-1 and TRBJ2-6; whether TRBD1, the table's D call, matches the DNA was not checked. TRBV21-1 is annotated as a pseudogene. This CDR3 spans 16 amino acids.

Ten or more counts support this clonotype. The rearrangement links TRBV6-6 to TRBJ1-4; D gene unclear. Trimming pared 6 bases from V and 0 bases from J, leaving 11 bases between. This CDR3 is built from 15 residues. Germline V gene sequence: CDR1 MNHNY, CDR2 SVGAGI (reference sequence). The CDR3 sequence is CASRHRAATNEKLFF. In DNA, the CDR3 is TGTGCCAGCAGGCACCGGGCAGCAACTAATGAAAAACTGTTTTTT.

This clonotype was seen many times. This chain uses TRBV9 with TRBJ2-1; D is possibly TRBD1 (5 bases). CDR1 and CDR2 from the germline V gene are SGDLS and YYNGEE. There are 15 residues in the CDR3. Trimming stripped 0 bases from V and 4 bases from J, with 11 bases between. In DNA form, the CDR3 reads TGTGCCAGCAGCGTAGAGAGGACACTATACAATGAGCAGTTCTTC. Residues: CASSVERTLYNEQFF.

This clonotype was observed a few times. The chain carries TRBV9 and TRBJ2-2; D not resolved. The length of the CDR3 is 12 residues. Germline V gives CDR1 SGDLS, CDR2 YYNGEE. V dropped 6 bases and J dropped 6 bases, with 9 bases sitting between them. The CDR3 region has the DNA TGTGCCAGCACCGAAGGAGCCGGGGAGCTGTTTTTT. Amino acid sequence: CASTEGAGELFF. Together with reference TRBV9 and TRBJ2-2, the CDR3 gives the full variable domain: DSGVTQTPKHLITATGQRVTLRCSPRSGDLSVYWYQQSLDQGLQFLIQYYNGEERAKGNILERFSAQQFPDLHSELNLSSLELGDSALYFCASTEGAGELFFGEGSRLTVL.

This clonotype appeared many times. This chain joins TRBV10-3 and TRBJ2-1; TRBD1 is a possible D gene (5 bases). Trimming removed 7 bases at V and 1 base at J, with 11 bases between. Germline loops: CDR1 ENHRY, CDR2 SYGVKD. This CDR3 has 14 residues. The CDR3 spells CAIKRGLSYNEQFF. In DNA form, the CDR3 reads TGTGCCATCAAAAGGGGTTTATCCTACAATGAGCAGTTCTTC.

Many counts were recorded for this clonotype. The CDR3 nucleotides are TGTGCCAGCAGTTATCAACAGGGGTTGAGCTATGGCTACACCTTC. Translated: CASSYQQGLSYGYTF. The chain joins TRBV6-5 to TRBJ1-2, with 7 positions matching TRBD1. Germline CDR1 is MNHEY and CDR2 is SVGAGI. V lost 3 bases and J lost 4; bases outside the gene matches: 8. The CDR3 totals 15 residues.

This clonotype was recorded many times. This sequence joins TRBV10-1 and TRBJ2-2; possible D gene TRBD1, 5 bases. The CDR3 runs to 13 residues. V lost 5 bases and J lost 6, with 10 bases in between. Germline V gives CDR1 WNHNN, CDR2 SYGVQD (reference sequence). CDR3 coding DNA: TGCGCCAGCAGTAGTTCAGGGCCCGGGGAGCTGTTTTTT. Translating gives CASSSSGPGELFF.

This clonotype was seen many times. This chain links TRBV7-8 with TRBJ2-7; 13 bases line up with TRBD2. The germline V gene encodes CDR1 SGHVS and CDR2 FQNEAQ. V shed 5 bases and J 2 bases; nucleotides not matched to a gene: 3. The CDR3 is 15 residues long. The CDR3 DNA follows: TGTGCCAGCAGCCAGACTAGCGGGGGGACCTACGAGCAGTACTTC. Its translation: CASSQTSGGTYEQYF.

The chain links TRBV6-1 to TRBJ1-2, with 11 bases identical to TRBD1. J gave up 4 bases and V 8 bases, and 15 bases lay outside the gene matches. The CDR3 consists of 17 residues. Germline V gene lookup returns CDR1 MNHNS and CDR2 SASEGT. CDR3 coding DNA: TGTGCCAGCTTTTTCACCGGGACAGGGGGGAGTTTCTATGGCTACACCTTC. Its protein is CASFFTGTGGSFYGYTF.

This clonotype was observed many times. The rearrangement links TRBV5-1 to TRBJ2-7; the match to TRBD1 covers 8 bases. This CDR3 comprises 15 residues. The J segment lost 2 bases and the V segment lost 4 bases, leaving 8 bases of the junction unmatched. Germline CDR1 is SGHRS and CDR2 is YFSETQ. The CDR3 DNA is TGCGCCAGCAGCCCCTCGACAGGGGAAGCCTACGAGCAGTACTTC. It specifies CASSPSTGEAYEQYF.

In this sample, this clonotype turned up many times. The chain employs TRBV4-2 and TRBJ2-2; 9 bases align to TRBD1. The junction had 10 bases not matched to a gene; V was cut back by 4 bases and J by 7 bases. The germline V gene encodes CDR1 LGHNA and CDR2 YNFKEQ. The CDR3 covers 16 residues. CDR3 nucleotide sequence: TGTGCCAGCAGCCCCGCAACAGGGGGCCGGGGCGGGGAGCTGTTTTTT. It codes for CASSPATGGRGGELFF.